Each of the 4 T cell receptor beta chains below was sequenced from the same sample in a study of regulatory T cells in long-lasting Graves disease listed by TCRdb under 2021. Reading the label with the study, this specimen's time point is: newly diagnosed GD, antithyroid drugs for less than 3 months. For both TCR sequencing and RNA sequencing, RNA was extracted from PBMCs using TRIzol. Libraries were built with multiplex PCR. Reads for this sample came from an Illumina HiSeq 4000. TCR beta libraries were built with iRepertoire HTBI primers and Arm-PCR amplification of CDR3 regions. Using fastp at Q25 and MiXCR, TCRdb reprocessed the public reads and kept productive beta chains. Each entry is one CDR3 protein sequence, shown with its most common DNA and genes. Recorded for this sample are about 540,000 distinct CDR3 sequences; approximately 13% of them occurred a single time. 10% of the sample comes from the top ten.

These records were also assigned to another study, of T cells in Graves' hyperthyroidism and ophthalmopathy.

The sample was peripheral blood mononuclear cells (PBMCs), taken at new diagnosis, from a patient treated with antithyroid drugs. The receptor source for this set is a man under 40 with Graves disease. Donor details come from another sample of the same person, matched by shared clones.

This clonotype appeared a few times. The chain employs TRBV27 and TRBJ1-2, with D unresolved. Per the germline V gene, CDR1 is MNHEY and CDR2 is SMNVEV (reference sequence). This CDR3 is built from 14 residues. Trimming removed 6 bases at V and 7 bases at J, with 18 bases between. The CDR3 loop is CASSRREGFGGYTF. The DNA of the CDR3 is TGTGCCAGCAGCCGCCGGGAAGGCTTCGGTGGCTACACCTTC.

This clonotype was picked up many times. The chain is built from TRBV12-3 or TRBV12-4 and TRBJ2-5; possibly TRBD1 for D (5 bases). The CDR3 contains 14 residues. V dropped 6 bases and J dropped 2 bases, with 13 bases sitting between them. Here the CDR3 reads CASSPGQIQETQYF. The CDR3 DNA follows: TGTGCCAGCAGCCCCGGACAAATACAAGAGACCCAGTACTTC.

The rearrangement joins TRBV3-1 to TRBJ1-2; TRBD1 might be the D (5 bases). CDR3 size: 14 residues. Germline V gives CDR1 LGHDT, CDR2 YNNKEL (reference sequence). V gave up 3 bases and J gave up 0 bases, with 8 bases separating them. CDR3: CASSHRVSNYGYTF. The CDR3 DNA sequence: TGTGCCAGCAGCCACAGGGTTTCTAACTATGGCTACACCTTC.

This clonotype occurred many times. The rearrangement joins TRBV2 to TRBJ2-7; D gene ambiguous. The CDR3 totals 12 residues. CDR1 SNHLY and CDR2 FYNNEI come from the germline V gene. V lost 8 bases to trimming and J lost 5 bases, with 13 bases between them. Here the CDR3 reads CASLGPPHEQYF. In DNA form, the CDR3 reads TGTGCCAGCCTAGGGCCACCGCACGAGCAGTACTTC.